These T cell receptor beta chains were read from a single sample in a study of T-cell memory formation after mild COVID-19. From the 5' RACE reads, TCRdb called clonotypes with MiXCR, one entry per CDR3 protein. The table lists 560,000 or so distinct CDR3 sequences, 15% to 20% of them singletons. The sequencing sample was made of PBMCs or a T cell subset sorted from them (not recorded which). These receptors were taken from an adult woman who had mild COVID-19 (a few samples of this study predate the infection). Cell type and time point are not known. Each CDR3 is given with its conserved first and last residue. The D gene is left open where the match is weak. Some rows mark clone size as missing; the rest say once, few, many or name a class of expanded clone.

D	size	J	V	CDR3	DNA
TRBD1	.	TRBJ2-1	TRBV24-1	CATSESGTGLDEQFF	TGTGCCACCAGTGAATCCGGGACAGGGTTAGATGAGCAGTTCTTC
.	few	TRBJ2-6	TRBV7-9	CASSLEGPGANVLTF	TGTGCCAGCAGCTTGGAGGGACCCGGGGCCAACGTCCTGACTTTC
.	.	TRBJ2-7	TRBV7-2	CASSLAGTSYAEQYF	TGTGCCAGCAGCTTAGCCGGGACTTCCTATGCCGAGCAGTACTTC
.	.	TRBJ1-2	TRBV28	CASSSGTNIGYTF	TGTGCCAGCAGTTCCGGGACAAACATCGGCTACACCTTC
TRBD2	few	TRBJ2-5	TRBV5-6	CASSLLADYQETQYF	TGTGCCAGCAGCTTACTAGCGGACTACCAAGAGACCCAGTACTTC
TRBD1	many	TRBJ2-4	TRBV5-1	CASSFGTELLAKNIQYF	TGCGCCAGCAGCTTCGGGACAGAACTTTTAGCCAAAAACATTCAGTACTTC
TRBD2	.	TRBJ2-2	TRBV13	CASSIPLAGEYTGELFF	TGTGCCAGCAGCATCCCACTAGCGGGGGAGTACACCGGGGAGCTGTTTTTT
.	.	TRBJ2-7	TRBV20-1	CSAKIHEQYF	TGCAGTGCTAAGATCCACGAGCAGTACTTC
TRBD2	.	TRBJ2-3	TRBV15	CATSRLAGGPWADTQYF	TGTGCCACCAGCAGGCTAGCGGGGGGGCCCTGGGCAGATACGCAGTATTTT
.	.	TRBJ1-2	TRBV11-2	CASSLDRDGGYTF	TGTGCCAGCAGCTTAGACAGGGATGGGGGCTACACCTTC
.	few	TRBJ2-7	TRBV3-1	CASSQVGSKYEQYF	TGTGCCAGCAGCCAAGTCGGGAGTAAATACGAGCAGTACTTC
.	.	TRBJ1-6	TRBV20-1	CSARHKGSYNSPLHF	TGCAGTGCTAGGCATAAAGGATCATATAATTCACCCCTCCACTTT
.	few	TRBJ2-5	TRBV2	CASNSGTYHATQYF	TGTGCCAGCAACTCAGGGACTTATCACGCGACCCAGTACTTC
TRBD1	.	TRBJ2-1	TRBV7-8	CASSSQAGGAYNEQFF	TGTGCCAGCAGCTCCCAGGCAGGGGGCGCATACAATGAGCAGTTCTTC
.	.	TRBJ2-1	TRBV21-1	CAVTTHDGDNEQFF	TGTGCCGTAACTACCCACGACGGGGACAATGAGCAGTTCTTC
TRBD2	.	TRBJ2-5	TRBV6-5	CASSPEPRWRGGQETQYF	TGTGCCAGCAGCCCCGAACCCCGATGGCGGGGGGGCCAAGAGACCCAGTACTTC
TRBD1	.	TRBJ2-7	TRBV29-1	CSGTGTGVSEQYF	TGCAGCGGAACCGGGACAGGGGTTTCGGAGCAGTACTTC
TRBD1	few	TRBJ1-1	TRBV12-3/TRBV12-4	CASSFWDRENTEAFF	TGTGCCAGCAGTTTCTGGGACAGAGAAAACACTGAAGCTTTCTTT
.	.	TRBJ2-7	TRBV30	CAWERTGSSWQYF	TGTGCCTGGGAAAGGACCGGATCAAGTTGGCAGTACTTC
.	.	TRBJ2-7	TRBV4-1	CASSPFDGGPKAYEQYF	TGCGCCAGCAGCCCCTTCGATGGGGGGCCGAAAGCCTACGAGCAGTACTTC
.	few	TRBJ2-7	TRBV18	CASSPSQITYEQYF	TGTGCCAGCTCACCTAGTCAGATCACCTACGAGCAGTACTTC
TRBD2	few	TRBJ2-1	TRBV5-1	CASSFLASGRAGNEQFF	TGCGCCAGCAGCTTCTTGGCTAGCGGGAGGGCGGGTAATGAGCAGTTCTTC
.	many	TRBJ2-7	TRBV12-3/TRBV12-4	CASSLAGLSSYEQYF	TGTGCCAGCAGTTTAGCGGGCCTGAGCTCCTACGAGCAGTACTTC
.	few	TRBJ2-7	TRBV13	CASSRRTASYEQYF	TGTGCCAGCAGCAGACGGACAGCCTCCTACGAGCAGTACTTC
.	few	TRBJ2-7	TRBV5-1	CASSSRPGRMDYEQYF	TGCGCCAGCAGCTCAAGGCCGGGACGGATGGACTACGAGCAGTACTTC
.	few	TRBJ1-3	TRBV12-3/TRBV12-4	CASSSSSLRGDTIYF	TGTGCCAGCAGTTCTTCTAGTCTCAGAGGAGACACCATATATTTT
TRBD1	.	TRBJ1-1	TRBV7-2	CASSKGTGVANTEAFF	TGTGCCAGCAGCAAAGGGACAGGGGTGGCCAACACTGAAGCTTTCTTT
.	.	TRBJ2-2	TRBV29-1	CSVAGTYANTGELFF	TGCAGCGTTGCTGGGACATATGCGAACACCGGGGAGCTGTTTTTT
.	few	TRBJ2-3	TRBV11-2	CASSQRPDTQYF	TGTGCCAGCAGCCAGAGGCCGGATACGCAGTATTTT
.	few	TRBJ2-1	TRBV7-9	CASSLISENEQFF	TGTGCCAGCAGCTTAATATCAGAAAATGAGCAGTTCTTC
.	.	TRBJ1-4	TRBV20-1	CSARGERGSEKLFF	TGCAGTGCTAGAGGGGAGCGAGGTAGTGAAAAACTGTTTTTT
.	once	TRBJ2-1	TRBV21-1	CASSNRGRDGLVESSFF	TGTGCCAGCAGCAACAGGGGGCGGGACGGACTAGTGGAGAGTAGTTTCTTC
TRBD2	many	TRBJ2-5	TRBV7-9	CASSLPSGRYQETQYF	TGTGCCAGCAGCCTCCCTAGCGGGAGGTACCAAGAGACCCAGTACTTC
TRBD1	many	TRBJ2-7	TRBV7-9	CASSSRGRAYEQYF	TGTGCCAGCAGCTCGAGGGGGCGAGCCTACGAGCAGTACTTC
TRBD1	.	TRBJ1-6	TRBV5-1	CASGDRDNSPLHF	TGCGCCAGCGGAGACAGGGACAATTCACCCCTCCACTTT
TRBD2	.	TRBJ2-3	TRBV11-2	CASSFTSGGADTQYF	TGTGCCAGCAGCTTCACTAGCGGGGGGGCAGATACGCAGTATTTT
.	.	TRBJ1-6	TRBV5-4	CASSPGSGSSPLHF	TGTGCCAGCAGCCCGGGTTCGGGTAGTTCACCCCTCCACTTT
.	once	TRBJ2-5	TRBV11-2	CASSLLRGRVQETQYF	TGTGCCAGCAGCTTACTTCGAGGAAGGGTACAAGAGACCCAGTACTTC
.	few	TRBJ1-2	TRBV5-1	CASSLDQGEFYGYTF	TGCGCCAGCAGCTTGGATCAGGGAGAGTTCTATGGCTACACCTTC